This T cell receptor (beta chain) was recorded in a study of blood T cell repertoires in COVID-19. About the study: Samples of COVID-19 (acute and convalescent) were obtained from the United States, Italy and Spain.

Authors' methods: Reference gene primer amplification gave nucleated cell count estimates. Sequencing was performed with immunoSEQ multiplex PCR; in TCRdb, only in-frame clones are kept and a portion is missing. V, J and clone size reflect that table, while D and trimming were determined from the DNA. The sample includes around 260,000 clones, roughly 90% of them seen just once. After removal of 2 bases from V and 10 bases from J, the junction contained 6 bases not matched to a gene. Germline CDR1 is KGHSH and CDR2 is LQKENI. The CDR3 consists of 15 residues. This TCR came from a woman younger than 45 who had recovered from COVID-19. This chain uses TRBV18 with TRBJ1-6; 9 bases fit TRBD1. The sequenced sample consisted of PBMCs or T cells enriched from blood (not recorded which). This chain's CDR3 is CASSPTGQGRSPLHF. DNA of the CDR3: TGTGCCAGCTCACCAACGGGACAGGGTAGATCACCCCTCCACTTT.